The 20 T cell receptor beta chains below all came from one sample that was sequenced in a study of OX40 agonist ivuxolimab in advanced cancers. Clones were sequenced by immunoSEQ multiplex PCR, and TCRdb holds only the in-frame ones, with some missing. The sample shows some 25,000 clones, approximately 89% of them seen only once. This specimen was CD4+ or CD8+ T cells sorted from blood, taken in a trial of the OX40 agonist ivuxolimab. These receptors were taken from an adult with an advanced solid tumor such as melanoma, head and neck, liver or kidney cancer.

This clone was counted at least ten times. The chain is built from TRBV6-5 and TRBJ2-7, with D maybe TRBD2 (6 bases). V was cut by 5 bases and J by 7 bases, with 15 bases left in between. Germline V gene data show CDR1 as MNHEY and CDR2 as SVGAGI. This CDR3 has 13 amino acids. Here the CDR3 reads CASSPGLLGEQYF. In nucleotides, the CDR3 is TGTGCCAGCAGTCCGGGACTCCTGGGGGAGCAGTACTTC.

The chain carries TRBV5-5 and TRBJ2-1, with a weak D call TRBD2 (6 bases). This CDR3 has 16 residues. V gave up 4 bases and J gave up 0 bases, with 14 bases separating them. CDR1 is SGHKS and CDR2 is YYEKEE in the germline V gene (reference sequence). Here the CDR3 DNA reads TGTGCCAGCAGCCAGGACTATCTGAGCTCCTACAATGAGCAGTTCTTC. This sequence encodes CASSQDYLSSYNEQFF.

The chain employs TRBV10-3 and TRBJ2-7; D ambiguous. V shed 0 bases and J shed 2 bases, with 8 bases lying between them. The CDR3 extends over 14 amino acids. In germline, CDR1 is ENHRY, CDR2 SYGVKD. CDR3 coding DNA: TGTGCCATCAGTGAGTCGCCGGAGACCTACGAGCAGTACTTC. Translated: CAISESPETYEQYF.

This chain uses TRBV4-3 with TRBJ2-3; D is possibly TRBD1 or TRBD2 (6 bases each). This CDR3 is built from 18 residues. The germline V gene encodes CDR1 LGHNA and CDR2 YSLEER. V was pared by 0 bases and J by 5 bases, with 21 bases between. CDR3 coding DNA: TGCGCCAGCAGCCAAGAGGACCCAGGAGGGGGACCCCTAGATACGCAGTATTTT. It specifies CASSQEDPGGGPLDTQYF.

The genes are TRBV27 and TRBJ2-1, with D possibly being TRBD1 (6 bases). This CDR3 spans 14 amino acids. V lost 2 bases to trimming and J lost 3 bases, with 8 bases between them. Germline CDR1 MNHEY, CDR2 SMNVEV (reference sequence). In DNA, the CDR3 is TGTGCCAGCAGTTTAGCAGGGGTCTACAATGAGCAGTTCTTC. Residues: CASSLAGVYNEQFF.

V gene TRBV2 combines with J gene TRBJ2-2, with D tentatively TRBD2 (7 bases). This CDR3 contains 14 residues. V was cut by 7 bases and J by 4 bases, with 13 bases left in between. Germline CDR1 is SNHLY and CDR2 is FYNNEI. CDR3 in DNA: TGTGCCAGCATCGGGGGGCACGGCACCGGGGAGCTGTTTTTT. Residues: CASIGGHGTGELFF.

The V call is TRBV5-4, the J call TRBJ1-1; tentative D call: TRBD1 (6 bases). Germline CDR1 is SGHNT and CDR2 is YYREEE (reference sequence). V was clipped by 0 bases and J by 3 bases, with 24 bases between them. This CDR3 region has 19 residues. The CDR3 nucleotides read TGTGCCAGCAGCTTGGACCCGAAAAGGGCTGGGGGCGGGGACACTGAAGCTTTCTTT. This codes for CASSLDPKRAGGGDTEAFF.

Only one count was recorded for this clone. The rearrangement joins TRBV5-5 to TRBJ2-7; TRBD1 agrees at 10 bases. The CDR3 totals 16 residues. V was pared by 0 bases and J by 3 bases, with 6 bases of the junction left unmatched. Germline CDR1 reads SGHKS; CDR2 reads YYEKEE (reference sequence). CDR3 protein: CASSLATGQGSYEQYF. The CDR3 DNA is TGTGCCAGCAGCTTGGCCACGGGACAGGGGAGCTACGAGCAGTACTTC.

This chain joins TRBV28 and TRBJ2-5, with D maybe TRBD1 (6 bases). Germline-derived CDR1 and CDR2 are MDHEN and SYDVKM. Between the trimmed V and J ends, which lost 3 bases and 1 base, there was a span of 18 bases. CDR3 length: 17 amino acids. The CDR3: CASSFSPPGHPQETQYF. The CDR3 DNA reads as TGTGCCAGCAGTTTCTCCCCCCCGGGACACCCCCAAGAGACCCAGTACTTC. Filled out from reference TRBV28 and TRBJ2-5, the complete variable domain reads DVKVTQSSRYLVKRTGEKVFLECVQDMDHENMFWYRQDPGLGLRLIYFSYDVKMKEKGDIPEGYSVSREKKERFSLILESASTNQTSMYLCASSFSPPGHPQETQYFGPGTRLLVL.

This clone has just a few counts. This same CDR3 is encoded by further DNA sequences in the sample. Here the CDR3 DNA reads TGTGCCAGTAGTTTCCGACTAGCGGGGTACAATGAGCAGTTCTTC. Translated: CASSFRLAGYNEQFF. V is TRBV19 and J is TRBJ2-1; 11 bases map to TRBD2. Germline CDR1 reads LNHDA; CDR2 reads SQIVND (reference sequence). The CDR3 totals 15 residues. V lost 5 bases and J lost 4; bases outside the gene matches: 4.

The chain combines TRBV19 with TRBJ1-1; no firm D call. CDR1 is LNHDA, CDR2 SQIVND, per germline (reference sequence). This CDR3 has 15 amino acids. Trimming removed 7 bases at V and 4 bases at J, with 19 bases between. CDR3 nucleotides: TGTGCCAGTAACCCCGGATCCCTCAAACCCACTGAAGCTTTCTTT. It specifies CASNPGSLKPTEAFF. Supplemented by reference TRBV19 and TRBJ1-1, the full variable domain reads DGGITQSPKYLFRKEGQNVTLSCEQNLNHDAMYWYRQDPGQGLRLIYYSQIVNDFQKGDIAEGYSVSREKKESFPLTVTSAQKNPTAFYLCASNPGSLKPTEAFFGQGTRLTVV.

The chain combines TRBV28 with TRBJ1-5; 8 nucleotides line up with TRBD1. Germline loops: CDR1 MDHEN, CDR2 SYDVKM. The CDR3 runs 15 residues. Trimming removed 6 bases from V and 4 bases from J; junction bases left unmatched: 8. This chain's CDR3 is CASRATGVRNQPQHF. CDR3 in DNA: TGTGCCAGCAGGGCGACAGGGGTCCGGAATCAGCCCCAGCATTTT.

The chain carries TRBV5-1 and TRBJ2-1, with D unresolved. CDR1 is SGHRS, CDR2 YFSETQ, per germline. This CDR3 region has 13 residues. The ends were cut back, 6 bases at V and 2 bases at J, with 9 bases in the middle. In DNA form, the CDR3 reads TGCGCCAGCAATTCCCTCACCTACAATGAGCAGTTCTTC. This sequence encodes CASNSLTYNEQFF.

CDR3 sequence (DNA): TGTGCCAGCAGTTACACGACAGGGGCGGGCTATGGCTACACCTTC. Translating gives CASSYTTGAGYGYTF. The chain employs TRBV6-5 and TRBJ1-2, with TRBD1 identical over 8 bases. CDR3 length: 15 residues. The germline CDR1 and CDR2 sequences are MNHEY and SVGAGI. The J segment lost 4 bases and the V segment lost 2 bases, leaving 6 bases of the junction unmatched.

The chain employs TRBV5-6 and TRBJ2-7, with D perhaps TRBD1 (5 bases). Trimming removed 2 bases at V and 5 bases at J, with 14 bases between. Germline V CDR1 and CDR2: SGHDT, YYEEEE. This CDR3 comprises 14 residues. The CDR3 here is CASSLGYRSNEQYF. In nucleotides, the CDR3 is TGTGCCAGCAGCTTAGGGTACAGGTCGAACGAGCAGTACTTC. The whole variable domain, remainder taken from reference TRBV5-6 and TRBJ2-7, is DAGVTQSPTHLIKTRGQQVTLRCSPKSGHDTVSWYQQALGQGPQFIFQYYEEEERQRGNFPDRFSGHQFPNYSSELNVNALLLGDSALYLCASSLGYRSNEQYFGPGTRLTVT.

By proportion, this clone is medium-sized. The V call is TRBV4-1, the J call TRBJ1-2; the D gene is possibly TRBD1 (6 bases). V lost 0 bases and J 6 bases, leaving 20 bases between the germline ends. Germline CDR1 is MGHRA and CDR2 is YSYEKL. The CDR3 has 17 residues. In DNA form, the CDR3 reads TGCGCCAGCAGCCAAGATCCCGCAACCACAGGGTGGGATGGCTACACCTTC. This codes for CASSQDPATTGWDGYTF.

This clone was detected a few times. The genes are TRBV9 and TRBJ1-5, with D maybe TRBD1 (6 bases). The CDR3 contains 14 residues. Trimming left V 0 bases short and J 9 bases short, with 13 bases between. From germline, CDR1 is SGDLS and CDR2 YYNGEE. The CDR3 sequence: CASSVEGGALPQHF. CDR3 DNA sequence: TGTGCCAGCAGCGTAGAAGGGGGAGCTCTGCCCCAGCATTTT.

This chain connects TRBV28 to TRBJ2-3; 9 bases align to TRBD1. Germline lookup yields CDR1 MDHEN and CDR2 SYDVKM. After removal of 6 bases from V and 2 bases from J, the junction contained 9 bases not matched to a gene. The CDR3 totals 16 residues. The CDR3 coding sequence is TGTGCCAGCAGACTACTCCGGGACAGGGACACAGATACGCAGTATTTT. Residues: CASRLLRDRDTDTQYF.

The chain recombines TRBV7-9 with TRBJ2-2, with D possibly being TRBD1 (6 bases). The CDR3 loop spans 15 amino acids. Germline V CDR1 and CDR2: SEHNR, FQNEAQ (reference sequence). V was shortened by 4 bases and J by 5 bases, with 14 bases between the two germline ends. Here the CDR3 DNA reads TGTGCCAGCAGCTCAACCCTCAGGGGTACCGGGGAGCTGTTTTTT. Amino acid sequence: CASSSTLRGTGELFF.

The rearrangement uses TRBV15 and TRBJ2-7; D is ambiguous. The CDR3 contains 16 residues. The V gene lost 1 base and the J gene lost 1 base, with 14 bases spanning the gap. Germline CDR1 reads LNHNV; CDR2 reads YYDKDF (reference sequence). The CDR3 nucleotides read TGTGCCACCAGCAGAGTCGACGGGTCCCCTTCCTACGAGCAGTACTTC. Its protein product is CATSRVDGSPSYEQYF.